These 8 T cell receptor beta chains were all obtained from the same sample, sequenced in a study of T cells after yellow fever vaccination. Via MiXCR, TCRdb re-called the 5' RACE reads, giving one row per CDR3 protein. The sample holds approximately 300,000 distinct CDR3 sequences, roughly 7% seen once. The sequences come from PBMCs, collected more than 40 days after the first yellow fever vaccination. These receptors all stem from a young man who received the YFV17D yellow fever vaccine.

The chain uses TRBV18 and TRBJ1-4; 9 bases match TRBD1. The V gene's germline CDR1 is KGHSH and CDR2 LQKENI. The CDR3 is 14 amino acids. Germline trimming cut 6 bases from V and 5 bases from J; bases unmatched to any gene: 4. The CDR3 loop is CASSRQGENEKLFF. DNA for the CDR3: TGTGCCAGCTCCCGACAGGGGGAGAATGAAAAACTGTTTTTT.

Concerning this clonotype: A much larger clone differs by one base, so this may be a read error. This chain connects TRBV20-1 to TRBJ2-3; D gene ambiguous. The DNA end favors TRBJ1-5, so the J call may be wrong. The length of the CDR3 is 14 residues. Germline-derived CDR1 and CDR2 are DFQATT and SNEGSKA (reference sequence). The CDR3 DNA sequence: TGCAGTGCTAGAGCCCCGAAGAGTGTCAATACGCAGCATTTT. Translation: CSARAPKSVNTQHF.

This clonotype was seen a handful of times. The gene calls are TRBV4-3 and TRBJ2-2; a weak D match, TRBD1 (5 bases). Trimming left V 3 bases short and J 7 bases short, with 21 bases between. The CDR3 has 17 residues. Germline-derived CDR1 and CDR2 are LGHNA and YSLEER. The CDR3 DNA is TGCGCCAGCAGCCACCTGGGGCAGTCGAACAGGTTCGGGGAGCTGTTTTTT. Translated: CASSHLGQSNRFGELFF.

This clonotype came up a few times. The J gene is TRBJ1-1, the V gene TRBV5-1, with D perhaps matching TRBD1 (5 bases). This CDR3 contains 12 residues. Germline V gene sequence: CDR1 SGHRS, CDR2 YFSETQ. V lost 5 bases and J 11 bases, leaving 16 bases between the germline ends. The CDR3 bases are TGCGCCAGCAGTTTTTCAGACAGCCCCGCTTTCTTT. Translated: CASSFSDSPAFF. Full variable domain (rest looked up from reference TRBV5-1 and TRBJ1-1): KAGVTQTPRYLIKTRGQQVTLSCSPISGHRSVSWYQQTPGQGLQFLFEYFSETQRNKGNFPGRFSGRQFSNSRSEMNVSTLELGDSALYLCASSFSDSPAFFGQGTRLTVV.

This clonotype was observed many times. V usage is TRBV12-3 or TRBV12-4 and J usage is TRBJ2-1; 7 nucleotides agree with TRBD2. The CDR3 runs to 14 residues. V trimming: 3 bases; J trimming: 5 bases; junction bases outside the gene matches: 4. The CDR3 is CASSLSGGDNEQFF. DNA for the CDR3: TGTGCCAGCAGTTTGTCGGGGGGTGACAATGAGCAGTTCTTC.

V gene TRBV7-8 combines with J gene TRBJ2-1, with TRBD1 matching 7 bases. With 11 bases clipped from V and 0 bases from J, the junction kept 10 bases outside the gene matches. Germline CDR1 reads SGHVS; CDR2 reads FQNEAQ. The CDR3 sequence is 15 residues long. The CDR3 spells CAGTSRDSSYNEQFF. The CDR3 DNA reads as TGTGCCGGCACTTCACGGGACAGCTCCTACAATGAGCAGTTCTTC.

The chain couples TRBV11-2 to TRBJ2-7, with 15 bases identical to TRBD2. The germline CDR1 and CDR2 sequences are SGHAT and FQNNGV. V was clipped by 7 bases and J by 6 bases; unmatched bases: 16. The CDR3 has 18 amino acids. Here the CDR3 DNA reads TGTGCCAGCACCCCATGGACTAGCGGGGGGGCTGGATCCAGCGAGCAGTACTTC. Protein product: CASTPWTSGGAGSSEQYF.

A few counts support this clonotype. CDR3 DNA sequence: TGTGCCAGCAGTTTGTTCGCAGGGGGCCTCAGCACTGAAGCTTTCTTT. It codes for CASSLFAGGLSTEAFF. J is TRBJ1-1 and V is TRBV27; 8 bases align to TRBD1. The CDR3 spans 16 residues. From germline, CDR1 is MNHEY and CDR2 SMNVEV (reference sequence). The J segment lost 4 bases and the V segment lost 3 bases, leaving 10 bases of the junction unmatched.